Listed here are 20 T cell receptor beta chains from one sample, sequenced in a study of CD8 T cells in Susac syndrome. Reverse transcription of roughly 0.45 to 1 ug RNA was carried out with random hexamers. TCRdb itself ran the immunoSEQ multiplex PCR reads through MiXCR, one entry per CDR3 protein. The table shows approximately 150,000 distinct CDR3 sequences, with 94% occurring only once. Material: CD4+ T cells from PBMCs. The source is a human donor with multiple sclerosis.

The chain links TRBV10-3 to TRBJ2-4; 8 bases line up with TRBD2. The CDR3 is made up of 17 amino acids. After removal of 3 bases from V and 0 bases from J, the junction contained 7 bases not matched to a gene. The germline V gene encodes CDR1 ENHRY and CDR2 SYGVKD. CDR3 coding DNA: TGTGCCATCAGTGATCAGCCAAGCGGGGGAGCCAAAAACATTCAGTACTTC. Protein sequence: CAISDQPSGGAKNIQYF.

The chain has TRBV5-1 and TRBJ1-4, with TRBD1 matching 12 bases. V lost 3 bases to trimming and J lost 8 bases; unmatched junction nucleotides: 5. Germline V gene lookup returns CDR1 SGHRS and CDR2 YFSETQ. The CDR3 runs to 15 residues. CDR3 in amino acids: CASSSLGTGGEKLFF. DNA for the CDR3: TGCGCCAGCAGCTCCCTGGGGACAGGGGGCGAAAAACTGTTTTTT.

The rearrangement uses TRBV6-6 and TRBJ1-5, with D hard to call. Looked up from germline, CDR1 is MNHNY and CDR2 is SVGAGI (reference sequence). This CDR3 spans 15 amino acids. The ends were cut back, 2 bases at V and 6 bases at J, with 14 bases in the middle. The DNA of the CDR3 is TGTGCCAGCAGTTACGACCCACGGTTTTCTCAGCCCCAGCATTTT. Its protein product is CASSYDPRFSQPQHF.

CDR3 loop: CATSDSSPGGDTQYF. The DNA of the CDR3 is TGTGCCACCAGTGATAGCTCCCCCGGGGGAGATACGCAGTATTTT. The chain recombines TRBV24-1 with TRBJ2-3, with D possibly TRBD2 on 6 matching bases. Trimming removed 3 bases from V and 5 bases from J, with 14 bases in between. The CDR3 sequence is 15 residues long. The germline V gene has CDR1 KGHDR and CDR2 SFDVKD.

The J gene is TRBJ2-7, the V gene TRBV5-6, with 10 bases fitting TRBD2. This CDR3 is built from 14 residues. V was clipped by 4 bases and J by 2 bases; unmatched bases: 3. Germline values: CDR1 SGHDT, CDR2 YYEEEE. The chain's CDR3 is CASSRTSGAYEQYF. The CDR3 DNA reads TGTGCCAGCAGCCGGACTAGCGGAGCCTACGAGCAGTACTTC.

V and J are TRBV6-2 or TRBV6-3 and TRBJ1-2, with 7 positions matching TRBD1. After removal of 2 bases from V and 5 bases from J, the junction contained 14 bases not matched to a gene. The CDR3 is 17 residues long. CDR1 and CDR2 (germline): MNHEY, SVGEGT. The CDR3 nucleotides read TGTGCCAGCAGTTACGACCTGACAGGGTGGAGAAGGTATGGCTACACCTTC. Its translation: CASSYDLTGWRRYGYTF.

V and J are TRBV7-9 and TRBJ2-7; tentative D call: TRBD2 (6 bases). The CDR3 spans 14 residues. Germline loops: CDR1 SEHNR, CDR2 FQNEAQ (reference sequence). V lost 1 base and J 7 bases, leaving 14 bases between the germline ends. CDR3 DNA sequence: TGTGCCAGCAGCTTAGGTGGAGGGGTTGGAGAGCAGTACTTC. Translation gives CASSLGGGVGEQYF.

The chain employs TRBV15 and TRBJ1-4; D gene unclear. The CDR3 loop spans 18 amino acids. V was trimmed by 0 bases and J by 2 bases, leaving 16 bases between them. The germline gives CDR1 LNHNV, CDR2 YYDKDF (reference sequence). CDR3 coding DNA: TGTGCCACCAGCAGAGAACCCCCGGGCTTCTCCACTAATGAAAAACTGTTTTTT. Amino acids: CATSREPPGFSTNEKLFF.

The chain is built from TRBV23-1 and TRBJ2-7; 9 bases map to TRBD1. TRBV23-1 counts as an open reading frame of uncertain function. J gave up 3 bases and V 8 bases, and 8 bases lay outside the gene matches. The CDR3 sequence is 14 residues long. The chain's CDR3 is CASCGTGSSYEQYF. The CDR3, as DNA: TGCGCCAGCTGTGGGACAGGGTCCAGCTACGAGCAGTACTTC.

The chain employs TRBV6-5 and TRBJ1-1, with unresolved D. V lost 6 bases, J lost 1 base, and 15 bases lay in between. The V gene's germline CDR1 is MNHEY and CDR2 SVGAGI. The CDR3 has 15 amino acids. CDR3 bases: TGTGCCAGCAGGAGTTACGTTCGGGGGAACACTGAAGCTTTCTTT. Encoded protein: CASRSYVRGNTEAFF.

CDR3 nucleotide sequence: TGTGCCAGCAGCCATAGGACACAGGGAGAGAACACCATATATTTT. It is translated as CASSHRTQGENTIYF. The J gene is TRBJ1-3, the V gene TRBV4-2; possible D gene TRBD1, 6 bases. This CDR3 has 15 residues. Germline V CDR1 and CDR2: LGHNA, YNFKEQ. Trimming took 3 bases from V and 7 from J, leaving 16 bases between them.

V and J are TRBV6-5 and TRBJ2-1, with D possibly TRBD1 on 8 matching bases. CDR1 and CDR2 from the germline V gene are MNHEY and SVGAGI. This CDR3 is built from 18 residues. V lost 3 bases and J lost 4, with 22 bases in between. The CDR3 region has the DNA TGTGCCAGCAGTTATGAACAGGGGGGGTCTATTTGGTACAATGAGCAGTTCTTC. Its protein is CASSYEQGGSIWYNEQFF.

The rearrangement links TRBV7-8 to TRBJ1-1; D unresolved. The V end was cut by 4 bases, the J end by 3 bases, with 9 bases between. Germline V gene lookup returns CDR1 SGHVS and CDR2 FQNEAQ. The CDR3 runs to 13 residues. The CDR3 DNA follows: TGTGCCAGCAGCTCCTCAGCGGACACTGAAGCTTTCTTT. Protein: CASSSSADTEAFF.

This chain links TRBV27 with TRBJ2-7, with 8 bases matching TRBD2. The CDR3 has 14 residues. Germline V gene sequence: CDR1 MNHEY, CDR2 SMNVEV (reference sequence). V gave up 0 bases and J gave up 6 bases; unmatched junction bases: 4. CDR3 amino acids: CASSLSRTSIEQYF. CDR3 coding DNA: TGTGCCAGCAGTTTATCGAGGACTAGCATCGAGCAGTACTTC.

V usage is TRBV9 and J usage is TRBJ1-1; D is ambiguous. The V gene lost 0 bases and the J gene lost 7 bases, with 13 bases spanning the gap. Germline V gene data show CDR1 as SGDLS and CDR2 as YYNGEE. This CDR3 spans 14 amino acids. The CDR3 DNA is TGTGCCAGCAGCGTAGCTTCTTGGGGAGGTGAAGCTTTCTTT. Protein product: CASSVASWGGEAFF.

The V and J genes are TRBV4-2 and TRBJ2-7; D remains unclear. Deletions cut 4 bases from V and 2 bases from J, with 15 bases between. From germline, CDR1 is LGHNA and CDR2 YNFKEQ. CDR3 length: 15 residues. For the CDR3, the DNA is TGTGCCAGCAGCCCGTATCGAGACACTGCCTACGAGCAGTACTTC. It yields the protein CASSPYRDTAYEQYF.

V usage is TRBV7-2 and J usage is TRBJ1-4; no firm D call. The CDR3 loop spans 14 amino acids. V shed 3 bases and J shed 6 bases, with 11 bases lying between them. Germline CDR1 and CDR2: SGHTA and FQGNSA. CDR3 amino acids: CASSFYAGDEKLFF. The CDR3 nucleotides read TGTGCCAGCAGCTTTTATGCCGGAGATGAAAAACTGTTTTTT.

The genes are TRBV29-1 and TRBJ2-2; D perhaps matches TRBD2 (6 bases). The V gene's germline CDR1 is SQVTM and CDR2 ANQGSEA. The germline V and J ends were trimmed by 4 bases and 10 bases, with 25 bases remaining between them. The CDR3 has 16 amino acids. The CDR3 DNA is TGCAGCGTTGGGAGGGGAGAGGATTTAGTGGCCGTGGAGCTGTTTTTT. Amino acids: CSVGRGEDLVAVELFF.

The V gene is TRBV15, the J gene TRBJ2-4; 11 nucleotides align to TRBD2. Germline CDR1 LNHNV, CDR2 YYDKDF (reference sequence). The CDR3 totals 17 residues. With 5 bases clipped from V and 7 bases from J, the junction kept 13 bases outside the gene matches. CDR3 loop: CATSGASGRMEGNIQYF. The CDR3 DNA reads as TGTGCCACCAGCGGAGCTAGCGGGAGGATGGAGGGGAACATTCAGTACTTC.

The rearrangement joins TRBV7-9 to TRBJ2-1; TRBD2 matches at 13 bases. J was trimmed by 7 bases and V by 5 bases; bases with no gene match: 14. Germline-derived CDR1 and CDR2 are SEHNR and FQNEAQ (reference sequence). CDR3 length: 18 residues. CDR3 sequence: CASSHNFRTSGSRNEQFF. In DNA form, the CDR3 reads TGTGCCAGCAGCCACAATTTCCGGACTAGCGGGAGTAGGAATGAGCAGTTCTTC.